This T cell receptor (beta chain) was retrieved from a study of human T cells and chemical hapten exposure. On the study more broadly: Small pooled library volume differences chiefly drove per-sample TCR yield variation.

The junction had 9 bases not matched to a gene; V was cut back by 2 bases and J by 3 bases. This CDR3 has 16 residues. Germline V gene data show CDR1 as MDHEN and CDR2 as SYDVKM. General study findings and limits: With regard to DPC sensitization, TCRs above 1 in 1000 frequency did not change.

The time point was: healthy volunteer bleed at 6 weeks. Whole blood that had not been fractionated was the source of extracted total RNA. As to this clonotype: Its antigen is currently unknown.

Within the library, unique molecular identifiers were attached to each individual cDNA molecule. Original processing methods: Counting gave a median of about 89,000 TCRs per sample, with values ranging from roughly 23,224 to 700,000. TCRdb reprocessed the RACE reads via MiXCR and lists one record per CDR3 protein. It is TCRdb's table, rather than the study itself, that gives the V and J calls and clone size. The repertoire has approximately 34,000 distinct CDR3 sequences, 5.5% of them found once; the top ten carry around 13%. The receptor comes from a human donor in good health. Some clones in this sample may be carry-over from other donors' samples. The chain carries TRBV28 and TRBJ2-7; TRBD1 aligns across 8 bases. Material: whole blood. This CDR3 is CASSLLPGTGDYEQYF. The CDR3 bases are TGTGCCAGCAGTTTACTTCCGGGGACAGGAGACTACGAGCAGTACTTC.